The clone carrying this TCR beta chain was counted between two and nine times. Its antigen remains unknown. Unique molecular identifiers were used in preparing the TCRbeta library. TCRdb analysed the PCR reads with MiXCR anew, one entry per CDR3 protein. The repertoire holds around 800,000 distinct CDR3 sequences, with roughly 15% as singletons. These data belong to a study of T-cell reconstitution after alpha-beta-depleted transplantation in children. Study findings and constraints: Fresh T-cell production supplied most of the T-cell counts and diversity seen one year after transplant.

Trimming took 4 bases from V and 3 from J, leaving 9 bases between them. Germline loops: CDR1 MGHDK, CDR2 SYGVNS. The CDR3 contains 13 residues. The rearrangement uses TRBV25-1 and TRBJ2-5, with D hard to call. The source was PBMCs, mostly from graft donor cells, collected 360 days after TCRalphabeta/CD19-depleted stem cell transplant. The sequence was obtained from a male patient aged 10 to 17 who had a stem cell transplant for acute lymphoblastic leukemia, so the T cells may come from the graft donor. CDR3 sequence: CASSAHSKETQYF. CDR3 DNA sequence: TGTGCCAGCAGTGCTCACAGTAAAGAGACCCAGTACTTC. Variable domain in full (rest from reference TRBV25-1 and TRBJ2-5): EADIYQTPRYLVIGTGKKITLECSQTMGHDKMYWYQQDPGMELHLIHYSYGVNSTEKGDLSSESTVSRIRTEHFPLTLESARPSHTSQYLCASSAHSKETQYFGPGTRLLVL.